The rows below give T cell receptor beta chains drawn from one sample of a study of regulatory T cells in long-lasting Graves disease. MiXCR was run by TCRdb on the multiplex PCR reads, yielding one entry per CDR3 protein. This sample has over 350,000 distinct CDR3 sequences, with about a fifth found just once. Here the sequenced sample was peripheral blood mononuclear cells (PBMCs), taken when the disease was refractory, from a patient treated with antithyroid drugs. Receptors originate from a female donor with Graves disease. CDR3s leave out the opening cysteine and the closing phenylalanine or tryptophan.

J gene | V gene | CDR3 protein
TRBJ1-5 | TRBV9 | ASSGTGQQPQH
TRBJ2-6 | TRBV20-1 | SATGAGANVLT
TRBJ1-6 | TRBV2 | ASRTGQVNSPLH
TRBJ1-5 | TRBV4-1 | ASSGGQPNQPQH
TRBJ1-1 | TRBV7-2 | ASRYLQGMNTEAF
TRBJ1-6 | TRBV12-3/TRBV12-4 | ASSFSGFNSPLH
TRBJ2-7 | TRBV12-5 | ASGLGLDYEQY
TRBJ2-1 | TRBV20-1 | SATTSYEQF
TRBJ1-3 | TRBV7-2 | ASSLGFRNTIY
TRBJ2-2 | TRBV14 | ATSQGLIGELF
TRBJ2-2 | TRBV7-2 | ASSLAGGRYYTGELF
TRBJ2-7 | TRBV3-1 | ASSQDPGGVEQY
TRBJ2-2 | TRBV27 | ASRAKGNTGELF
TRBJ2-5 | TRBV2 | ASSGGTSGTAETQY
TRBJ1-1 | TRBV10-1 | ASKSTGSTEAF
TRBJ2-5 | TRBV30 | AWSEQGRETQY
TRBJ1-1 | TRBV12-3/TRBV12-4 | ASSSVTGAAEAF
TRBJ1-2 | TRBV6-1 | ASSDLAGAGYGYT
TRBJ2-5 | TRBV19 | ASSIAGRQETQY
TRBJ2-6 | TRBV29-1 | SVSDGSSGANVLT
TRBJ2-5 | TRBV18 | ASSALQGGPTETQY
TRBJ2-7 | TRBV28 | ASSLLIRLAGGRNYEQY
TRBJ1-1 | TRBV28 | ASSSDRQWNTEAF
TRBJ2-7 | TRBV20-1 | SARDPSGSGPYEQY
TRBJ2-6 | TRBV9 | ASSVGHSGANVLT
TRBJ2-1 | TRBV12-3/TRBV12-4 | ASSRLAGDRNEQF
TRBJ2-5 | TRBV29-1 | SVESWDLGETQY
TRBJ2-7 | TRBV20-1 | STCFGPPGLSEQY
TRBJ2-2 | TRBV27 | ASSYYGDTGELF
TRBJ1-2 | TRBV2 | ASSVKLDYT
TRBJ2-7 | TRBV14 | ASSPSPIWDEQY
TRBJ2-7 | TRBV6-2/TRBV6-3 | ASNDRAYEQY
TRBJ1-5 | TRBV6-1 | ASRQGVTQPQH
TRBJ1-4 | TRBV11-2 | ASSLEGATNEKLF
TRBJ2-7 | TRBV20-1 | SARDYEGWDEQY
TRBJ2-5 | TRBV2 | ASRQGVQETQY
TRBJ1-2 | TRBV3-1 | ASSQTSGGDYGYT
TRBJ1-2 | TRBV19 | ASSIGQVNYGYT
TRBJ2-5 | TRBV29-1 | SVEDIGRQETQY
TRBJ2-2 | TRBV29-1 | SVEDMGGPAGELF
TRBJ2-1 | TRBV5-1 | ASSFVVLAAPQYNEQF